This T cell receptor (beta chain) appears in the sequencing data of a study of T-cell reconstitution after alpha-beta-depleted transplantation in children. A TCRbeta library incorporating unique molecular identifiers was prepared. Using its own MiXCR run on the PCR reads, TCRdb lists one record per CDR3 protein. The sample records about 690,000 distinct CDR3 sequences, approximately 15% being singletons. The V gene's germline CDR1 is DFQATT and CDR2 SNEGSKA (reference sequence). CDR3 size: 12 residues. Ten or more counts support this clonotype. The rearrangement links TRBV20-1 to TRBJ1-5, with D uncertain. Material: PBMCs from the stem cell graft donor, obtained from the stem cell graft. The receptor was isolated from a human donor who donated a stem cell graft to a child with acute myeloid leukemia. In DNA, the CDR3 is TGCAGCGCCGGACGGTACAATCAGCCCCAGCATTTT. It specifies CSAGRYNQPQHF.